The source of this T cell receptor (beta chain) is a study of cytomegalovirus exposure and HLA in healthy donors. Study-wide background: A prior analysis found 100 million to 140 million unique TCR beta sequences from some 190 million T cells. Overall study results and limits: When a later analysis was performed, an Asian-associated ancestry cluster reportedly had fewer N-insertions than the approximately 680-donor mean.

PCR was performed using 60 Vbeta and 13 Jbeta primers. Generated by immunoSEQ multiplex PCR, the TCRdb table keeps only in-frame clones and is missing some. In the table there are 100,000 or so clones, 75% to 80% of which are singletons. The V segment lost 3 bases and the J segment 2 bases; nucleotides outside the gene matches: 3. There are 14 residues in the CDR3. The germline CDR1 and CDR2 sequences are LGHNA and YNFKEQ. As regards this clone: Its target is unknown.

The TCR comes from a woman aged 40 to 50 in good health and CMV-seropositive. The chain uses TRBV4-2 and TRBJ2-7; TRBD2 aligns across 8 bases. The source material was PBMCs. CDR3 coding DNA: TGTGCCAGCAGCCAGACTAGCGATGCCTACGAGCAGTACTTC. Amino acids: CASSQTSDAYEQYF.